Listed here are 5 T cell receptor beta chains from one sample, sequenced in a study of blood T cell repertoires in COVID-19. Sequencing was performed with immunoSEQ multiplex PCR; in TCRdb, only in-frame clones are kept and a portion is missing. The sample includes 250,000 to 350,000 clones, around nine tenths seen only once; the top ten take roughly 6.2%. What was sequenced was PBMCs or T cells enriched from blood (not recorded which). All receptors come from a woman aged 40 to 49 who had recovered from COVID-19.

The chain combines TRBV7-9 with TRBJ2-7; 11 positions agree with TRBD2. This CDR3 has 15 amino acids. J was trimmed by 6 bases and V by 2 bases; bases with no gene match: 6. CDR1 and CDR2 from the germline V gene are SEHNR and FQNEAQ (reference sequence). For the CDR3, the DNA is TGTGCCAGCAGCTTAATAGCGGGAGGGCCTGGCGAGCAGTACTTC. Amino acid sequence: CASSLIAGGPGEQYF.

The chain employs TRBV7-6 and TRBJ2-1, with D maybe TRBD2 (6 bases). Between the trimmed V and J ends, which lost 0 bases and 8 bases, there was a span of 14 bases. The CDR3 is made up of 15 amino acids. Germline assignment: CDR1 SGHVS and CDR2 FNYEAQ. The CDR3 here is CASSLARDFPHEQFF. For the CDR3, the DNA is TGTGCCAGCAGCTTAGCGCGGGACTTTCCCCATGAGCAGTTCTTC. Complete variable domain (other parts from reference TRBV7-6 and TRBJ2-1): GAGVSQSPRYKVTKRGQDVALRCDPISGHVSLYWYRQALGQGPEFLTYFNYEAQQDKSGLPNDRFSAERPEGSISTLTIQRTEQRDSAMYRCASSLARDFPHEQFFGPGTRLTVL.

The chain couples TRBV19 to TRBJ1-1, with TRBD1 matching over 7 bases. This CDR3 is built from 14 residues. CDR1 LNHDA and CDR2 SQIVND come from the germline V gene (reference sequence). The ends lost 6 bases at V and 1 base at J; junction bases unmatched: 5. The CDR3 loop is CASRLGGANTEAFF. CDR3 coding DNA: TGTGCCAGTAGACTAGGGGGCGCGAACACTGAAGCTTTCTTT.

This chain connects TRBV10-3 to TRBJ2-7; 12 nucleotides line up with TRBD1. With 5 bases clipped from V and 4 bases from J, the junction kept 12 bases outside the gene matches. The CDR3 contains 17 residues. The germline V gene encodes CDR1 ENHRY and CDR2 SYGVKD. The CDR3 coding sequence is TGTGCCATCAGTCCTTCGGTCTCGGGACAGGGGGCATACGAGCAGTACTTC. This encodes CAISPSVSGQGAYEQYF.

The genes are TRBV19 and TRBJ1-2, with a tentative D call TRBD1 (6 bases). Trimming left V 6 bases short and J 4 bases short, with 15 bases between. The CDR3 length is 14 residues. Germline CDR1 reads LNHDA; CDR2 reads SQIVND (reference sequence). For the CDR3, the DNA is TGTGCCAGTAGAAGCCCGGGACAAACCTATGGCTACACCTTC. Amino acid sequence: CASRSPGQTYGYTF.